A selection of T cell receptor beta chains follows, all from one sample in a study of blood T cell repertoires in COVID-19. Data came from immunoSEQ multiplex PCR; TCRdb stores just in-frame clones and leaves some out. Of some 130,000 clones listed, approximately 85% are singletons. The sample consisted of peripheral blood. These receptors were collected from a human donor in a cohort sampled during active COVID-19. Each CDR3 is given with its conserved first and last residue. Each record gives: V gene, D gene, CDR3 length, J gene, clone size, CDR3 protein, CDR3 DNA. D genes are given only for firm matches. Only part of the rows carry a size: once, few, many, or a class if the clone is expanded.

TRBV5-6,TRBD1,13,TRBJ1-2,NA,CASSPDRVVGYTF,TGTGCCAGCAGCCCCGACAGGGTAGTTGGCTACACCTTC
TRBV10-2,NA,15,TRBJ1-3,NA,CASSERRTTGNTIYF,TGCGCCAGCAGTGAGAGAAGGACAACTGGAAACACCATATATTTT
TRBV4-1,NA,17,TRBJ1-5,NA,CASSQVGSGVSNQPQHF,TGCGCCAGCAGCCAAGTTGGGTCGGGGGTAAGCAATCAGCCCCAGCATTTT
TRBV7-8,NA,16,TRBJ1-5,NA,CASSLVAGSRNQPQHF,TGTGCCAGCAGCTTAGTCGCGGGGTCTCGGAATCAGCCCCAGCATTTT
TRBV2,NA,15,TRBJ1-5,NA,CASSGGQNSNQPQHF,TGTGCCAGCAGTGGGGGGCAGAATAGCAATCAGCCCCAGCATTTT
TRBV7-8,NA,15,TRBJ1-2,NA,CASSLVPSSNYGYTF,TGTGCCAGCAGCTTAGTTCCCAGTTCCAACTATGGCTACACCTTC
TRBV13,TRBD2,14,TRBJ2-3,NA,CASSLGAGTDTQYF,TGTGCCAGCAGCTTAGGAGCGGGGACAGATACGCAGTATTTT
TRBV7-9,NA,12,TRBJ2-3,NA,CASSGRGDTQYF,TGTGCCAGCAGCGGAAGGGGAGATACGCAGTATTTT
TRBV9,NA,15,TRBJ2-3,NA,CASSAVIQGTDTQYF,TGTGCCAGCAGCGCAGTGATACAGGGAACAGATACGCAGTATTTT
TRBV7-6,NA,16,TRBJ2-3,NA,CASSPRAGGGTDTQYF,TGTGCCAGCAGCCCAAGGGCGGGCGGGGGCACAGATACGCAGTATTTT
TRBV10-1,TRBD2,15,TRBJ2-1,NA,CASSRLAGAYNEQFF,TGCGCCAGCAGCAGACTAGCGGGAGCCTACAATGAGCAGTTCTTC
TRBV11-3,NA,15,TRBJ1-4,NA,CASSLVGRENEKLFF,TGTGCCAGCAGCTTAGTAGGAAGGGAGAATGAAAAACTGTTTTTT
TRBV7-2,TRBD2,18,TRBJ2-3,NA,CASRAGTSGPTSTDTQYF,TGTGCCAGCAGGGCCGGGACTAGCGGCCCTACTAGCACAGATACGCAGTATTTT
TRBV5-1,TRBD2,17,TRBJ2-1,NA,CASSQSLAGGPYNEQFF,TGCGCCAGCAGCCAAAGTCTAGCGGGGGGCCCCTACAATGAGCAGTTCTTC
TRBV9,TRBD2,15,TRBJ2-1,NA,CASSVIAGEYNEQFF,TGTGCCAGCAGCGTGATAGCGGGGGAGTACAATGAGCAGTTCTTC
TRBV3-1/TRBV3-2,TRBD2,16,TRBJ2-1,NA,CASSQDLRTSGSEQFF,TGTGCCAGCAGCCAAGATTTGCGGACTAGCGGTAGTGAGCAGTTCTTC
TRBV6-5,TRBD1,15,TRBJ2-7,NA,CASSSPGQGAYEQYF,TGTGCCAGCAGTTCCCCGGGACAGGGGGCATACGAGCAGTACTTC
TRBV6-6,NA,15,TRBJ2-3,NA,CASKEGAVHTDTQYF,TGTGCCAGCAAGGAAGGAGCAGTACACACAGATACGCAGTATTTT
TRBV6-1,NA,14,TRBJ2-5,NA,CASSEIGGAGTQYF,TGTGCCAGCAGTGAAATAGGAGGGGCCGGGACCCAGTACTTC
TRBV11-2,TRBD2,15,TRBJ2-2,once,CASSRGLAGTGELFF,TGTGCCAGCAGCAGAGGACTAGCGGGTACCGGGGAGCTGTTTTTT
TRBV11-3,NA,12,TRBJ1-1,NA,CASSLLGSEAFF,TGTGCCAGCAGCTTATTGGGCAGTGAAGCTTTCTTT
TRBV7-2,NA,14,TRBJ2-6,NA,CASSLGGGANVLTF,TGTGCCAGCAGCTTGGGGGGTGGGGCCAACGTCCTGACTTTC
TRBV7-3,TRBD2,15,TRBJ2-3,NA,CASSRRPGGGDTQYF,TGTGCCAGCAGCCGAAGACCCGGGGGGGGAGATACGCAGTATTTT
TRBV5-4,TRBD1,18,TRBJ2-3,NA,CASSPPNPTGWSTDTQYF,TGTGCCAGCAGCCCCCCCAATCCGACAGGGTGGAGCACAGATACGCAGTATTTT
TRBV24-1,NA,13,TRBJ2-1,NA,CATSAPVNNEQFF,TGTGCCACCAGTGCCCCAGTAAACAATGAGCAGTTCTTC
TRBV27,NA,15,TRBJ1-1,NA,CASTPSFGQYTEAFF,TGTGCCAGCACCCCCTCCTTCGGACAGTACACTGAAGCTTTCTTT
TRBV6-2/TRBV6-3,NA,18,TRBJ2-5,NA,CASSYPMRRMGARETQYF,TGTGCCAGCAGTTACCCGATGAGGCGTATGGGGGCTCGGGAGACCCAGTACTTC
TRBV25-1,TRBD1,14,TRBJ1-2,NA,CASRGQGAYYGYTF,TGTGCCAGCAGAGGACAGGGGGCGTATTATGGCTACACCTTC
TRBV7-2,NA,13,TRBJ2-2,NA,CASSIQGTGELFF,TGTGCCAGCAGCATCCAGGGCACCGGGGAGCTGTTTTTT
TRBV7-8,NA,9,TRBJ2-3,few,CASSPTSVF,TGTGCCAGCAGCCCGACTAGTGTCTTT
TRBV5-1,NA,12,TRBJ1-2,once,CASSPDSSGYTF,TGCGCCAGCAGCCCGGACTCGTCTGGCTACACCTTC
TRBV6-5,TRBD1,13,TRBJ1-5,NA,CASSQGAHQPQHF,TGTGCCAGCAGTCAGGGGGCGCATCAGCCCCAGCATTTT
TRBV10-1,NA,15,TRBJ2-3,NA,CASSPSTSQADTQYF,TGCGCCAGCAGCCCCTCGACTAGTCAAGCAGATACGCAGTATTTT
TRBV6-2/TRBV6-3,TRBD1,17,TRBJ2-3,NA,CASSSPGLTGAADTQYF,TGTGCCAGCAGTTCCCCCGGACTCACAGGGGCCGCAGATACGCAGTATTTT
TRBV12-3/TRBV12-4,TRBD1,13,TRBJ2-3,NA,CASSQTGTGYAYF,TGTGCCAGCAGCCAAACCGGGACAGGGTATGCGTATTTT
TRBV6-2/TRBV6-3,NA,12,TRBJ2-2,NA,CASSYRAGELFF,TGTGCCAGCAGTTACCGCGCCGGGGAGCTGTTTTTT
TRBV30,TRBD1,14,TRBJ1-6,few,CAWTLDRGFSPLHF,TGTGCCTGGACTCTGGACAGGGGATTTTCACCCCTCCACTTT
TRBV4-3,TRBD2,17,TRBJ2-2,NA,CASSQDLAGGPSGELFF,TGCGCCAGCAGCCAAGATCTCGCGGGAGGGCCCAGCGGGGAGCTGTTTTTT
TRBV4-1,NA,14,TRBJ1-2,NA,CASSQDNGAYGYTF,TGCGCCAGCAGCCAAGATAATGGGGCCTATGGCTACACCTTC
TRBV7-3,TRBD2,15,TRBJ2-3,NA,CASSRSGGATDTQYF,TGTGCCAGCAGCCGTAGCGGGGGAGCCACAGATACGCAGTATTTT
TRBV3-1/TRBV3-2,NA,14,TRBJ1-4,NA,CASSQRRGNEKLFF,TGTGCCAGCAGCCAACGTAGAGGGAATGAAAAACTGTTTTTT
TRBV5-1,TRBD2,16,TRBJ2-1,NA,CASSSAGTSGNGEQFF,TGCGCCAGCAGCTCGGCCGGGACTAGCGGGAACGGTGAGCAGTTCTTC
TRBV7-2,TRBD1,15,TRBJ2-1,once,CASSPGQGRSNEQFF,TGTGCCAGCAGCCCAGGACAGGGCAGATCCAATGAGCAGTTCTTC
TRBV5-3,NA,15,TRBJ2-3,NA,CARSTREGSTDTQYF,TGTGCCAGAAGCACCCGGGAAGGGAGCACAGATACGCAGTATTTT
TRBV19,NA,12,TRBJ1-2,NA,CASTGDHYGYTF,TGTGCCAGTACGGGGGACCACTATGGCTACACCTTC
TRBV4-3,TRBD1,15,TRBJ1-1,NA,CASSTLGQGGTEAFF,TGCGCCAGCAGCACCTTAGGACAGGGGGGGACTGAAGCTTTCTTT
TRBV7-9,TRBD1,17,TRBJ2-6,NA,CASSLQPTGVGANVLTF,TGTGCCAGCAGCTTACAACCGACAGGGGTAGGGGCCAACGTCCTGACTTTC
TRBV29-1,NA,14,TRBJ1-3,NA,CSVADRHGGDTIYF,TGCAGCGTCGCAGACAGGCACGGAGGAGACACCATATATTTT
TRBV27,NA,15,TRBJ2-7,once,CASSSPSTGSYEQYF,TGTGCCAGCAGTTCCCCTTCGACAGGCTCCTACGAGCAGTACTTC
TRBV6-5,NA,13,TRBJ1-2,NA,CASSSTANYGYTF,TGTGCCAGCAGTTCCACAGCCAACTATGGCTACACCTTC